This T cell receptor beta chain was recovered during a study of a mutant IDH1 vaccine in newly diagnosed glioma (dated by TCRdb to about 2021). Concerning the study at large: Across visits V03 through V10, patients got a total of eight vaccinations, given in weeks 1, 3, 5, 7, 11, 15, 19 and 23. Vaccination started 4-6 weeks after radiotherapy alone, or was given together with temozolomide cycles in the groups whose treatment included chemotherapy. Of the 25 to 35 patients who were treated, around 62% were male and about 40% were female, and the mean age was around 43 years. Before enrollment, patients had received standard therapy of radiotherapy alone, temozolomide alone, or radiochemotherapy with temozolomide; most received the combination. Peripheral blood samples were drawn at six visits, namely V03 (baseline), V05, V07, V10, V12 and V13. Longitudinal TCRB deep sequencing was done for fewer than 30 treated patients, wherever samples were available for exploratory analyses. General study outcomes and caveats: No apparent relationship was observed between pseudoprogression and alterations in the top peripheral T cell clonotypes detected by TCRB sequencing. The authors noted that analyses of patient blood samples could not be reproduced because of sample limitations. Selection of PBMC samples for TCRB deep sequencing was based on availability. Across multiple MHC alleles, vaccine-induced immune responses were seen in around 93% of patients.

Library preparation employed the immunoSEQ multiplex PCR assay. Following the manufacturer's protocol, the hsTCRB Kit was used to amplify rearranged TCR beta chain sequences. An Illumina MiSeq was used to sequence the TCRB libraries. The paper's data handling went like this. Demultiplexing, trimming and gene mapping were performed with the kit vendor's proprietary platform. This immuneACCESS table, as held by TCRdb, lists in-frame sequences with V and J called but not all clones. Of the missing ones, under half trace to an unresolved V gene in checked studies; the others have no known cause. V, J and clone size derive from that table, while D and trimming were established from the DNA sequence. The sample table lists tens of thousands of clones, 82% of them with a count of one. 3% to 3.5% of the sample is taken by the ten largest. In light of the paper, this sample's time point label describes: week 5, during vaccination. A 20-mer mutant IDH1 peptide at 300 micrograms in Montanide made up each vaccine dose, which was injected subcutaneously together with topical imiquimod. Donors had newly diagnosed WHO grade 3 or 4 IDH1-mutant astrocytomas with loss of nuclear ATRX. The samples were drawn from NOA16, a multicentre, single-arm, open-label phase I trial in Germany that tested a mutant IDH1 peptide vaccine in humans for the first time. The DNeasy Blood and Tissue Kit was used to extract genomic DNA from EDTA blood for TCRB sequencing.

This clone turned up a few times. Its antigen specificity is not known. There are no base qualities to consult, and no much larger clone falls within one base. Compared with germline, V lacks 4 bases and J lacks 4 bases; bases without a gene match: 3. Reading from cysteine to phenylalanine, the CDR3 counts 14 amino acids. Only the CDR3 region is kept as DNA, spanning 42 bases read in frame from base 1. Reading the germline V gene gives CDR1 MNHEY and CDR2 SVGAGI. The sample in question was PBMCs, obtained from a glioma patient whose treatment included an IDH1 peptide vaccine. The chain is encoded by TRBV6-5 joined to TRBJ2-5; a stretch of 10 junction bases matches TRBD2. The receptor comes from a woman between 18 and 29 years old with glioma. Some clones in this sample may be carry-over from other donors' samples. The DNA is as follows: TGTGCCAGCAGTTCTCGACTAGCGGGAGAGACCCAGTACTTC. Its protein product is CASSSRLAGETQYF.